This T cell receptor beta chain was documented in a study of blood T cell repertoires in COVID-19. Authors' methods: For nucleated cells, counts were estimated from reference gene primer amplification. Assay: immunoSEQ multiplex PCR; the TCRdb copy retains only in-frame clones and omits some. The DNA was the basis for D and trimming; V, J and clone size are from that table. The sample holds 240,000 or so clones, 82% seen once. The CDR3 contains 16 residues. Trimming at V came to 0 bases and at J to 9 bases, leaving 9 bases not matched to a gene. Germline loops: CDR1 SGHRS, CDR2 YFSETQ. The chain carries TRBV5-1 and TRBJ1-6; 7 bases are a match to TRBD1. Material for sequencing was peripheral blood. This TCR was sampled from a woman in her fifties or sixties with active or convalescent COVID-19. CDR3 sequence: CASSLGFQGVSSPLHF. The CDR3, as DNA: TGCGCCAGCAGCTTGGGGTTTCAGGGGGTTAGTTCACCCCTCCACTTT. The complete variable domain, with remaining parts taken from reference TRBV5-1 and TRBJ1-6, reads KAGVTQTPRYLIKTRGQQVTLSCSPISGHRSVSWYQQTPGQGLQFLFEYFSETQRNKGNFPGRFSGRQFSNSRSEMNVSTLELGDSALYLCASSLGFQGVSSPLHFGNGTRLTVT.